This is a list of T cell receptor beta chains from one sample in a study of cytomegalovirus exposure and HLA in healthy donors. The data were produced by immunoSEQ multiplex PCR, yet TCRdb's version contains in-frame clones alone and is incomplete. Of about 68,000 clones in the sample, roughly 97% were seen once. Material for sequencing was PBMCs. These receptors were obtained from a man younger than 30 in good health and CMV-seronegative. The CDR3 runs from the conserved cysteine through the conserved F or W. A D gene is named only where the DNA matches it firmly. Clone size is not always given. Where it is, it says once, few, many or a class for expanded clones.

>TRBJ2-5|NA|TRBV19|TRBD1
TGTGCCACCGGACAGGGCCAAGAGACCCAGTACTTC
CATGQGQETQYF
>TRBJ2-1|NA|TRBV9|NA
TGTGCCAGCAGCGATGGGGCTTACAATGAGCAGTTCTTC
CASSDGAYNEQFF
>TRBJ2-1|NA|TRBV19|TRBD1
TGTGCCAGTAGTAGGGGACAGGGACACAATGAGCAGTTCTTC
CASSRGQGHNEQFF
>TRBJ2-3|NA|TRBV19|NA
TGTGCCAGTAGTATAGATATCACCTCCACTAGCACAGATACGCAGTATTTT
CASSIDITSTSTDTQYF
>TRBJ2-5|NA|TRBV19|TRBD2
TGTGCCAGTACCGGGACTAGCGGAACCCAAGAGACCCAGTACTTC
CASTGTSGTQETQYF
>TRBJ1-1|once|TRBV5-8|TRBD1
TGTGCCAGCAGAAGGACAGGGGGCGGAGGCGGTCTGGGAGCTTTCTTT
CASRRTGGGGGLGAFF
>TRBJ1-2|NA|TRBV4-2|TRBD1
TGTGCCAGCAGCCAACAGGACAGGGGGCAATCAAACTATGGCTACACCTTC
CASSQQDRGQSNYGYTF
>TRBJ1-5|NA|TRBV7-8|NA
TGTGCCAGCAGCTTTCTATTAAGCAATCAGCCCCAGCATTTT
CASSFLLSNQPQHF
>TRBJ1-2|NA|TRBV7-8|NA
TGTGCCAGCAGCTCCACCCTAGGTGGCTACACCTTC
CASSSTLGGYTF
>TRBJ1-2|NA|TRBV6-5|TRBD1
TGTGCCAGCAGTGTAAACAGGGGTAACTATGGCTACACCTTC
CASSVNRGNYGYTF
>TRBJ1-1|NA|TRBV27|NA
TGTGCCAGCAGTTTACGGGTGGACACTGAAGCTTTCTTT
CASSLRVDTEAFF
>TRBJ2-3|NA|TRBV9|TRBD2
TGTGCCAGCAGCCCCCCCACTAGCGGAGCGAAGAGCACAGATACGCAGTATTTT
CASSPPTSGAKSTDTQYF
>TRBJ2-3|NA|TRBV2|NA
TGTGCCAGCAGTGTTGGCTCGAGGGTAGATACGCAGTATTTT
CASSVGSRVDTQYF
>TRBJ1-2|once|TRBV5-4|NA
TGTGCCAGCAGCTTGGGGGGGCAGAATGGCTACACCTTC
CASSLGGQNGYTF
>TRBJ1-6|NA|TRBV7-8|NA
TGTGCCAGCAGCTTAAGGCAGGGTGTGAATTCACCCCTCCACTTT
CASSLRQGVNSPLHF
>TRBJ1-5|NA|TRBV6-6|TRBD1
TGTGCCAGCAGTTACACAGGGGACAGGCCCCAGCATTTT
CASSYTGDRPQHF
>TRBJ1-1|NA|TRBV7-9|NA
TGTGCCAGCAGCTCCACCGGGAGGCCCGAGGGCACTGAAGCTTTCTTT
CASSSTGRPEGTEAFF
>TRBJ1-3|NA|TRBV11-2|TRBD1
TGTGCCAGCAGCTTCGGGACAGCGGCTGGAAACACCATATATTTT
CASSFGTAAGNTIYF
>TRBJ2-5|once|TRBV7-6|NA
TGTGCCAGCAGCTTAGCGCCGGACAGACAAGAGACCCAGTACTTC
CASSLAPDRQETQYF
>TRBJ1-2|NA|TRBV9|TRBD1
TGTGCCAGCAGCGACAGGGGGCCCAACTATGGCTACACCTTC
CASSDRGPNYGYTF
>TRBJ2-5|NA|TRBV15|TRBD1
TGTGCCACCGGCCCAGGGGGCGAAGAGACCCAGTACTTC
CATGPGGEETQYF
>TRBJ1-1|NA|TRBV5-5|TRBD1
TGTGCCAGCAGCACTCGGGACAGAGTGTCTGAAGCTTTCTTT
CASSTRDRVSEAFF
>TRBJ1-1|NA|TRBV30|TRBD1
TGTGCCTGGAGTGTAGGGACAGGGGGTAGCACTGAAGCTTTCTTT
CAWSVGTGGSTEAFF
>TRBJ1-2|once|TRBV7-9|TRBD1
TGTGCCAGCAGCTCTCGTCCCCCAGGGGGAGATGGCTACACCTTC
CASSSRPPGGDGYTF
>TRBJ1-1|NA|TRBV19|TRBD1
TGTGCCAGTAGTATAGGTGCTGACAGGGGCCCCACTGAAGCTTTCTTT
CASSIGADRGPTEAFF
>TRBJ2-7|NA|TRBV11-2|TRBD1
TGTGCCAGCAGCTCAACTGACAGGGTCTACGAGCAGTACTTC
CASSSTDRVYEQYF
>TRBJ1-5|few|TRBV6-5|NA
TGTGCCAGCAGTTACTCAGGGGAATTGGATCAGCCCCAGCATTTT
CASSYSGELDQPQHF
>TRBJ1-2|NA|TRBV5-4|TRBD1
TGTGCCAGCAGCTTAAGACAGGGATGGGATGGCTACACCTTC
CASSLRQGWDGYTF
>TRBJ2-5|NA|TRBV30|TRBD2
TGTGCCTGGAGTGTAGGGACTAGCGGGAGAAAAGAGACCCAGTACTTC
CAWSVGTSGRKETQYF
>TRBJ2-7|once|TRBV28|TRBD2
TGTGCCAGCAGCCCTAGCGGCAGACTCGGCGAGCAGTACTTC
CASSPSGRLGEQYF
>TRBJ1-3|once|TRBV19|NA
TGTGCCAGTAGTAGGAGAGGCGCTGGAAACACCATATATTTT
CASSRRGAGNTIYF
>TRBJ1-5|NA|TRBV6-1|NA
TGTGCCAGCAGTGACAGGGAGGGTCAGCCCCAGCATTTT
CASSDREGQPQHF
>TRBJ2-7|NA|TRBV6-1|TRBD1
TGTGCCAGCAGTGAAGGGACAGGGGGCATCCACGAGCAGTACTTC
CASSEGTGGIHEQYF
>TRBJ2-1|NA|TRBV23-1|NA
TGCGCCAGCAATCAGTCGGGCTCCTACAATGAGCAGTTCTTC
CASNQSGSYNEQFF
>TRBJ1-2|NA|TRBV28|NA
TGTGCCAGCAGCCAGGGGAGGGGATATGGCTACACCTTC
CASSQGRGYGYTF
>TRBJ2-2|NA|TRBV27|NA
TGTGCCAGCAGTCTTTGGGTTCCGGGTAACACCGGGGAGCTGTTTTTT
CASSLWVPGNTGELFF
>TRBJ2-2|NA|TRBV11-3|NA
TGTGCCAGCAGCGCCCTCCGGGGGAGAAGCACCGGGGAGCTGTTTTTT
CASSALRGRSTGELFF
>TRBJ1-1|NA|TRBV18|TRBD1
TGTGCCAGCTCACCAAACGCGCAGGGGGCCGGAGGGAGTGAAGCTTTCTTT
CASSPNAQGAGGSEAFF
>TRBJ1-2|NA|TRBV5-1|TRBD1
TGCGCCAGCAGCTTCAGGACAGGGGGCTATGGCTACACCTTC
CASSFRTGGYGYTF
>TRBJ2-1|NA|TRBV21-1|NA
TGTGCCAGCAGCAAATGGGTACTTCGGGACAGGGGAAGTTTAGGCTACAATGAGCAGTTCTTC
CASSKWVLRDRGSLGYNEQFF
>TRBJ2-7|once|TRBV6-1|NA
TGTGCCAGCAGTGTCTCCCGGGACTCTGCTTACGAGCAGTACTTC
CASSVSRDSAYEQYF
>TRBJ1-1|NA|TRBV5-3|NA
TGTGCCAGACGCGGCCAGGGCACTGAAGCTTTCTTT
CARRGQGTEAFF